The 30 T cell receptor beta chains given below trace back to one sample, sequenced in a study of T cell changes during pregnancy in multiple sclerosis (dated by TCRdb to between 2018 and 2021). Preparation of the library involved the immunoSEQ multiplex PCR assay. Imported from immuneACCESS, the table was reduced by TCRdb to in-frame sequences with V and J called. These copies leave out some clones; in studies compared against another copy, an unresolved V gene accounts for under half, and the cause of the remainder is not known. Present in this sample are about 75,000 clones, around 92% of which were seen just once. Of the sample, 0.9% is held by the ten largest clones. The sequencing here drew on peripheral blood, taken in the first trimester of pregnancy. These TCRs come from a female donor in good health, enrolled as a control in a pregnancy study.

This sequence joins TRBV28 and TRBJ2-2, with a possible D match to TRBD2 (5 bases). The CDR3 is made up of 16 amino acids. The ends were cut back, 6 bases at V and 15 bases at J, with 29 bases in the middle. Germline V CDR1 and CDR2: MDHEN, SYDVKM. CDR3 nucleotide sequence: TGTGCCAGCAGAACTAGACTTGTGGCTAGTCCACCCGTGGTGTTTTTT. As protein: CASRTRLVASPPVVFF.

The chain is built from TRBV4-1 and TRBJ2-1; 10 bases fit TRBD1. Germline-derived CDR1 and CDR2 are MGHRA and YSYEKL. The length of the CDR3 is 15 residues. J was trimmed by 8 bases and V by 3 bases; bases with no gene match: 7. CDR3 protein: CASSQIRDRGYEQFF. CDR3 coding DNA: TGCGCCAGCAGCCAGATCCGGGACAGGGGCTATGAGCAGTTCTTC.

A note on this clone: At one end the junction does not follow the germline gene, possibly because of a read error. The sample holds other DNA sequences that translate to the same CDR3. J is TRBJ1-1 and V is TRBV9; no firm D call. This CDR3 contains 14 residues. Germline CDR1 reads SGDLS; CDR2 reads YYNGEE. DNA of the CDR3: TGCGCCAGCAGCGTAATAGAGGTGAACACTGAAGCTTTCTTT. It yields the protein CASSVIEVNTEAFF.

The CDR3, as DNA: TGCGCCAGCAGCCAAGGGGCACTAGCCTACGAGCAGTACTTC. This gives the protein CASSQGALAYEQYF. V usage is TRBV4-1 and J usage is TRBJ2-7; a weak D match, TRBD2 (5 bases). The CDR3 runs 14 residues. V was pared by 1 base and J by 2 bases, with 9 bases between. Germline CDR1 and CDR2: MGHRA and YSYEKL.

This clone was seen only once. The V gene is TRBV19, the J gene TRBJ2-3; 7 bases agree with TRBD2. The length of the CDR3 is 15 residues. Germline CDR1 LNHDA, CDR2 SQIVND (reference sequence). J gave up 2 bases and V 1 base, and 3 bases lay outside the gene matches. As DNA, the CDR3 is TGTGCCAGTAGTATAGTTCGGGGGGACACAGATACGCAGTATTTT. Its translation: CASSIVRGDTDTQYF.

The rearrangement links TRBV7-6 to TRBJ2-7, with TRBD1 identical over 9 bases. The CDR3 is 14 residues long. V was clipped by 5 bases and J by 6 bases; unmatched bases: 8. From germline, CDR1 is SGHVS and CDR2 FNYEAQ. CDR3 bases: TGTGCCAGCAGCGTTCGGGACAGGGCCCTCGAGCAGTACTTC. Translation gives CASSVRDRALEQYF.

This clone was seen once. The chain joins TRBV6-5 to TRBJ1-2, with 7 positions matching TRBD1. CDR3 size: 13 residues. Germline V gene data show CDR1 as MNHEY and CDR2 as SVGAGI. V was pared by 5 bases and J by 8 bases, with 8 bases of the junction left unmatched. The chain's CDR3 is CASSRTGVYGYTF. The CDR3 bases are TGTGCCAGCAGTAGAACAGGGGTTTACGGCTACACCTTC.

The chain carries TRBV7-9 and TRBJ2-1; the match to TRBD2 covers 7 bases. This CDR3 spans 16 amino acids. The V and J ends lost 7 bases and 1 base, in that order; junction bases with no gene match: 10. Germline V CDR1 and CDR2: SEHNR, FQNEAQ (reference sequence). Written as DNA, the CDR3 is TGTGCCAGCATTCGCGTCGGGACTATTTCCTACAATGAGCAGTTCTTC. Amino acids: CASIRVGTISYNEQFF.

The table lists this clone with a count of one. The chain employs TRBV6-1 and TRBJ2-1, with TRBD1 identical over 10 bases. Germline V gene data show CDR1 as MNHNS and CDR2 as SASEGT. With V trimmed by 5 bases and J by 7 bases, 8 bases remained unmatched. CDR3 size: 15 residues. CDR3 sequence reads: CASSPGTGEWNEQFF. For the CDR3, the DNA is TGTGCCAGCAGTCCCGGGACAGGGGAATGGAATGAGCAGTTCTTC.

The chain combines TRBV6-5 with TRBJ2-5; 8 bases map to TRBD2. This CDR3 comprises 15 residues. Germline V lookup: CDR1 MNHEY, CDR2 SVGAGI. V lost 5 bases and J lost 2; bases outside the gene matches: 7. The CDR3 coding sequence is TGTGCCAGCAGTAAAAGCGGGGGCCTTCAAGAGACCCAGTACTTC. Translated: CASSKSGGLQETQYF.

The V gene is TRBV6-6, the J gene TRBJ1-1; unclear D gene. The CDR3 loop spans 15 amino acids. Germline V gene lookup returns CDR1 MNHNY and CDR2 SVGAGI (reference sequence). Trimming took 2 bases from V and 8 from J, leaving 18 bases between them. CDR3 protein: CASSYPEVGSNEAFF. CDR3 DNA: TGTGCCAGCAGTTACCCCGAGGTGGGGAGTAACGAAGCTTTCTTT.

The chain employs TRBV19 and TRBJ2-3; TRBD2 might be the D (6 bases). Trimming removed 11 bases at V and 1 base at J, with 13 bases between. Germline V gives CDR1 LNHDA, CDR2 SQIVND (reference sequence). The CDR3 length is 13 residues. CDR3 in amino acids: CAEAGSGTDTQYF. CDR3 coding DNA: TGTGCCGAGGCGGGAAGTGGCACAGATACGCAGTATTTT. The full variable domain, completed using reference TRBV19 and TRBJ2-3, is DGGITQSPKYLFRKEGQNVTLSCEQNLNHDAMYWYRQDPGQGLRLIYYSQIVNDFQKGDIAEGYSVSREKKESFPLTVTSAQKNPTAFYLCAEAGSGTDTQYFGPGTRLTVL.

The chain is built from TRBV4-3 and TRBJ2-7; TRBD2 might be the D (5 bases). The ends were cut back, 3 bases at V and 4 bases at J, with 19 bases in the middle. Germline V lookup: CDR1 LGHNA, CDR2 YSLEER. The CDR3 is 16 amino acids. The CDR3 region is CASSHRITEPGYEQYF. CDR3 nucleotides: TGCGCCAGCAGCCACAGAATTACGGAGCCGGGGTACGAGCAGTACTTC.

The rearrangement joins TRBV2 to TRBJ1-5; 9 positions agree with TRBD1. This CDR3 has 14 residues. Germline V gene lookup returns CDR1 SNHLY and CDR2 FYNNEI. V lost 3 bases to trimming and J lost 5 bases; unmatched junction nucleotides: 2. This CDR3 is CASSEGQGHQPQHF. The CDR3 DNA reads as TGTGCCAGCAGTGAGGGACAGGGTCATCAGCCCCAGCATTTT.

CDR3 nucleotides: TGTGCCAGTAGTATAGGGCAGGGATATAGCAATCAGCCCCAGCATTTT. It codes for CASSIGQGYSNQPQHF. The chain carries TRBV19 and TRBJ1-5, with D tentatively TRBD1 (5 bases). Per the germline V gene, CDR1 is LNHDA and CDR2 is SQIVND (reference sequence). V was trimmed by 1 base and J by 0 bases, leaving 10 bases between them. This CDR3 has 16 residues.

This clone was counted between two and nine times. The chain couples TRBV5-4 to TRBJ2-2; 9 bases agree with TRBD1. From germline, CDR1 is SGHNT and CDR2 YYREEE (reference sequence). The J segment lost 5 bases and the V segment lost 5 bases, leaving 13 bases of the junction unmatched. The CDR3 length is 17 residues. CDR3 residues: CASSLLRGQGKTGELFF. The CDR3 bases are TGTGCCAGCAGTCTCTTGAGGGGACAGGGAAAGACCGGGGAGCTGTTTTTT.

This sequence joins TRBV7-9 and TRBJ1-3; D might be TRBD1 (5 bases). The V and J ends lost 3 bases and 2 bases respectively, with 11 bases between them. Germline loops: CDR1 SEHNR, CDR2 FQNEAQ (reference sequence). The CDR3 is made up of 15 amino acids. The CDR3 protein is CASSLAGAAGNTIYF. DNA for the CDR3: TGTGCCAGCAGCTTGGCTGGGGCCGCTGGAAACACCATATATTTT.

The chain has TRBV28 and TRBJ2-2, with TRBD2 matching 8 bases. The CDR3 loop spans 15 amino acids. Germline assignment: CDR1 MDHEN and CDR2 SYDVKM. V gave up 5 bases and J gave up 3 bases; unmatched junction bases: 5. The CDR3 region is CASSSGRFDTGELFF. The DNA of the CDR3 is TGTGCCAGCAGTAGCGGGAGATTCGACACCGGGGAGCTGTTTTTT.

The rearrangement joins TRBV7-2 to TRBJ2-6, with 10 bases that match TRBD1. V shed 5 bases, J shed 3 bases, and the junction held 7 bases outside the gene matches. The CDR3 is 17 residues long. The V gene's germline CDR1 is SGHTA and CDR2 FQGNSA. The CDR3 bases are TGTGCCAGCAGCCCCAGGACAGGGGGAGGTGGGGCCAACGTCCTGACTTTC. Amino acids: CASSPRTGGGGANVLTF.

The genes are TRBV14 and TRBJ1-1; D is perhaps TRBD1 (5 bases). Germline loops: CDR1 SGHDN, CDR2 FVKESK. The germline V and J ends were trimmed by 4 bases and 11 bases, with 11 bases remaining between them. CDR3 length: 11 amino acids. CDR3 nucleotides: TGTGCCAGCAGCCGGGGACTTATGGCTTTCTTT. Residues: CASSRGLMAFF.

The chain has TRBV19 and TRBJ1-3, with TRBD1 matching over 7 bases. V shed 5 bases, J shed 2 bases, and the junction held 9 bases outside the gene matches. CDR3 length equals 16 residues. Per the germline V gene, CDR1 is LNHDA and CDR2 is SQIVND (reference sequence). CDR3 sequence (DNA): TGTGCCAGTAGTGGGGACCACACAGGGGCTGGAAACACCATATATTTT. It is translated as CASSGDHTGAGNTIYF.

The chain joins TRBV7-2 to TRBJ1-2, with TRBD1 matching over 7 bases. Germline loops: CDR1 SGHTA, CDR2 FQGNSA. V lost 4 bases to trimming and J lost 6 bases; unmatched junction nucleotides: 17. The CDR3 runs to 17 residues. CDR3 in amino acids: CASSSQPLTGSLDGYTF. CDR3 sequence (DNA): TGTGCCAGCAGCTCACAGCCGTTGACAGGGTCTCTTGATGGCTACACCTTC.

The chain carries TRBV19 and TRBJ2-1; D is ambiguous. V shed 4 bases and J shed 10 bases, with 17 bases lying between them. This CDR3 has 14 residues. CDR1 is LNHDA and CDR2 is SQIVND in the germline V gene (reference sequence). The CDR3 reads CASSSPLDYGEQFF. The CDR3 nucleotides are TGTGCCAGTAGTAGTCCTCTAGATTACGGCGAGCAGTTCTTC.

The chain is built from TRBV4-1 and TRBJ1-4; 8 nucleotides align to TRBD1. The V gene's germline CDR1 is MGHRA and CDR2 YSYEKL. Germline trimming cut 3 bases from V and 8 bases from J; bases unmatched to any gene: 17. The CDR3 has 18 residues. The CDR3 protein is CASSHISQGALGAEKLFF. CDR3 sequence (DNA): TGCGCCAGCAGCCATATATCTCAGGGGGCATTGGGGGCGGAAAAACTGTTTTTT.

This clone showed up just once. The gene calls are TRBV4-3 and TRBJ2-7; a possible D gene is TRBD1 (6 bases). The V gene lost 0 bases and the J gene lost 1 base, with 10 bases spanning the gap. This CDR3 is built from 15 residues. Germline CDR1 and CDR2: LGHNA and YSLEER. As DNA, the CDR3 is TGCGCCAGCAGCCAAGACCTGACAGGATCCTACGAGCAGTACTTC. This gives the protein CASSQDLTGSYEQYF.

The chain employs TRBV18 and TRBJ2-5; a possible D gene is TRBD1 (6 bases). CDR1 KGHSH and CDR2 LQKENI come from the germline V gene. Between the trimmed V and J ends, which lost 6 bases and 5 bases, there was a span of 13 bases. The CDR3 runs to 13 residues. In DNA form, the CDR3 reads TGTGCCAGCTCGCTCTGGGGGCGTGAGACCCAGTACTTC. Its translation is CASSLWGRETQYF.

Only one count was recorded for this clone. The chain recombines TRBV19 with TRBJ2-7; possible D gene TRBD1, 5 bases. Trimming stripped 2 bases from V and 4 bases from J, with 9 bases between. The CDR3 covers 13 residues. CDR1 is LNHDA, CDR2 SQIVND, per germline (reference sequence). CDR3 sequence reads: CASSIQGFYEQYF. The CDR3 DNA is TGTGCCAGTAGTATACAGGGTTTTTACGAGCAGTACTTC.

V usage is TRBV15 and J usage is TRBJ2-3; TRBD2 matches at 10 bases. In germline, CDR1 is LNHNV, CDR2 YYDKDF (reference sequence). J lost 3 bases, V lost 5 bases, and 11 bases had no gene match. The CDR3 runs to 17 residues. CDR3 protein: CATSSRALAGETDTQYF. In DNA form, the CDR3 reads TGTGCCACCAGCTCCAGAGCCCTAGCGGGGGAAACAGATACGCAGTATTTT.

The CDR3 protein is CATRDYQKNEQFF. CDR3 in DNA: TGTGCCACGCGGGACTATCAAAAAAATGAGCAGTTCTTC. The chain is built from TRBV10-3 and TRBJ2-1; 7 nucleotides line up with TRBD2. This CDR3 spans 13 amino acids. The V gene's germline CDR1 is ENHRY and CDR2 SYGVKD. Trimming removed 10 bases from V and 7 bases from J; junction bases left unmatched: 10.

The V call is TRBV11-3, the J call TRBJ2-5, with 11 bases matching TRBD2. Germline loops: CDR1 SGHNT, CDR2 YENEEA. This CDR3 has 16 residues. V shed 1 base and J 5 bases; nucleotides not matched to a gene: 6. The DNA of the CDR3 is TGTGCCAGCAGCTTAGGGGTAGCGGGAGGGCGGGAGACCCAGTACTTC. Translated, it gives CASSLGVAGGRETQYF.